A selection of T cell receptor beta chains follows, all from one sample in a study of a mutant IDH1 vaccine in newly diagnosed glioma. No antigen has been assigned to these receptors. Profiling relied on immunoSEQ multiplex PCR, and the TCRdb table lists in-frame clones only, not all of them. Of roughly 32,000 clones listed, around 77% were seen once; the top ten hold 3% to 3.5%. The specimen comprised PBMCs, sampled from a glioma patient whose treatment included an IDH1 peptide vaccine. The origin of the receptors is a man aged 40-55 years with glioma. Some clones in this sample may be carry-over from other donors' samples. Each CDR3 is given with its conserved first and last residue. The D gene is left open where the match is weak. Clone size is stated in some rows and not others, as once, few, many or a class when expanded.

V gene,D gene,clone size,J gene,CDR3 DNA,CDR3 protein
TRBV2,-,once,TRBJ1-1,TGTGCCAGCAGTGTAGCGTCAGGAGGGGACACTGAAGCTTTCTTT,CASSVASGGDTEAFF
TRBV5-1,-,-,TRBJ1-3,TGCGCCAGCAAGGCGGGGCTGGCGGGAAACACCATATATTTT,CASKAGLAGNTIYF
TRBV27,TRBD1,-,TRBJ2-5,TGTGCCAGCAGTCCCCGACAGGGGTCGGCGGCCCAGTACTTC,CASSPRQGSAAQYF
TRBV4-1,TRBD1,-,TRBJ2-2,TGCGCCAGCACCTCGGACAGGGCACACACCGGGGAGCTGTTTTTT,CASTSDRAHTGELFF
TRBV7-8,-,-,TRBJ1-1,TGTGCCAGCAGCTCATCCACGAAGGGCCTTGACACTGAAGCTTTCTTT,CASSSSTKGLDTEAFF
TRBV5-1,TRBD1,-,TRBJ2-7,TGCGCCAGCAGCTTTAGTCCGGGACAGGGAACCTACGAGCAGTACTTC,CASSFSPGQGTYEQYF
TRBV7-2,TRBD1,-,TRBJ1-2,TGTGCCAGCAGCTTAGGGGGACAGGGTTTGAGTGGCTACACCTTC,CASSLGGQGLSGYTF
TRBV29-1,TRBD2,few,TRBJ2-3,TGCAGCGCCCACGGACTAGCAGGCGATACGCAGTATTTT,CSAHGLAGDTQYF
TRBV10-2,-,few,TRBJ2-2,TGCGCCAGCAGTGCCACGAACACCGGGGAGCTGTTTTTT,CASSATNTGELFF
TRBV30,-,-,TRBJ1-3,TGTGCCTGGAGTTTGGGACGGTACTCTGGAAACACCATATATTTT,CAWSLGRYSGNTIYF
TRBV6-5,TRBD1,-,TRBJ1-4,TGTGCCAGCAGTTCAGGGGGGCTCCAGGAAAAACTGTTTTTT,CASSSGGLQEKLFF
TRBV20-1,-,-,TRBJ2-7,TGCAGTGCCGGATCTCCCTACGAGCAGTACTTC,CSAGSPYEQYF
TRBV15,-,few,TRBJ1-1,TGTGCCACCAGCTCCCAGCTGAACACTGAAGCTTTCTTT,CATSSQLNTEAFF
TRBV4-1,TRBD1,-,TRBJ1-5,TGCGCCAGCAGCCAGAGGACAGGTAGCAATCAGCCCCAGCATTTT,CASSQRTGSNQPQHF
TRBV2,-,-,TRBJ2-3,TGTGCCAGCACCGGGTTGAGCACAGATACGCAGTATTTT,CASTGLSTDTQYF
TRBV5-4,TRBD1,-,TRBJ1-1,TGTGCCAGCAGCCCGCAGGGGGCCCAACGAGGGTACACTGAAGCTTTCTTT,CASSPQGAQRGYTEAFF
TRBV5-1,TRBD1,-,TRBJ1-1,TGCGCCAGCAGCATCGGGACAGGGGGACCTGAAGCTTTCTTT,CASSIGTGGPEAFF
TRBV5-6,TRBD1,-,TRBJ1-1,TGTGCCAGCAGCTTGGCAGATACAGGGGGGAACACTGAAGCTTTCTTT,CASSLADTGGNTEAFF
TRBV7-9,-,-,TRBJ1-1,TGTGCCAGCAGCTTCGTCAGGGTGAACACTGAAGCTTTCTTT,CASSFVRVNTEAFF
TRBV7-8,-,-,TRBJ1-5,TGTGCCAGCAGCTTAGAATTGGCCAGCAATCAGCCCCAGCATTTT,CASSLELASNQPQHF
TRBV27,-,-,TRBJ1-4,TGTGCCAGCCAGCGGTTCGGGATAGCTAATGAAAAACTGTTTTTT,CASQRFGIANEKLFF
TRBV11-2,-,few,TRBJ2-5,TGTGCCAGCAGCTTGGGGGAAAAAGAGACCCAGTACTTC,CASSLGEKETQYF
TRBV7-6,-,-,TRBJ2-7,TGTGCCAGCAGCCACTTCCGTAGCTACGAGCAGTACTTC,CASSHFRSYEQYF
TRBV27,-,-,TRBJ2-2,TGTGCCAGCAGTTTTGACGGAGGACCTACCGGGGAGCTGTTTTTT,CASSFDGGPTGELFF
TRBV6-5,TRBD1,-,TRBJ1-2,TGTGCCAGCAGTCACCACGACAGGGCTAACTATGGCTACACCTTC,CASSHHDRANYGYTF